The 24 T cell receptor beta chains reported below all come from one sample, sequenced in a study of tumor-infiltrating lymphocytes in localized non-small cell lung cancer. Assay used: immunoSEQ multiplex PCR; TCRdb lists only in-frame clones, some missing. The repertoire holds 15,000 to 20,000 clones, with around 70% as singletons. The sequenced material came from lung tumor tissue. These receptors were collected from a human donor with non-small cell lung cancer.

The rearrangement links TRBV30 to TRBJ1-2, with 8 positions matching TRBD1. Germline V CDR1 and CDR2: GTSNPN, SVGIG (reference sequence). This CDR3 spans 14 amino acids. Losses at the gene ends were 0 bases for V and 8 bases for J; bases not matched to a gene: 8. The CDR3 reads CAWSVRQGREGYTF. In DNA, the CDR3 is TGTGCCTGGAGTGTCCGACAGGGGAGGGAGGGCTACACCTTC.

The chain carries TRBV6-5 and TRBJ1-5, with a weak D call TRBD1 (6 bases). Germline V gene data show CDR1 as MNHEY and CDR2 as SVGAGI. Between the trimmed V and J ends, which lost 6 bases and 2 bases, there was a span of 14 bases. This CDR3 comprises 15 residues. This chain's CDR3 is CASRDTGTGNQPQHF. The CDR3 nucleotides read TGTGCCAGCAGAGATACAGGGACGGGCAATCAGCCCCAGCATTTT.

This chain connects TRBV5-4 to TRBJ2-7; 9 bases agree with TRBD2. In germline, CDR1 is SGHNT, CDR2 YYREEE (reference sequence). The CDR3 extends over 15 amino acids. With V trimmed by 0 bases and J by 5 bases, 6 bases remained unmatched. CDR3 nucleotides: TGTGCCAGCAGCTTGGCGGCTAGCGGGGTGAACGAGCAGTACTTC. It specifies CASSLAASGVNEQYF.

The chain combines TRBV12-5 with TRBJ1-1; D is undetermined. Trimming left V 1 base short and J 10 bases short, with 19 bases between. Germline loops: CDR1 LGHNT, CDR2 FRNRAP. This CDR3 is built from 15 residues. CDR3 sequence (DNA): TGTGCTAGTGGTTTGGCTACCACGGAACCTCGGAGAGCTTTCTTT. As protein: CASGLATTEPRRAFF. The variable domain in full, with the rest retrieved from reference TRBV12-5 and TRBJ1-1, is DARVTQTPRHKVTEMGQEVTMRCQPILGHNTVFWYRQTMMQGLELLAYFRNRAPLDDSGMPKDRFSAEMPDATLATLKIQPSEPRDSAVYFCASGLATTEPRRAFFGQGTRLTVV.

The chain joins TRBV7-3 to TRBJ2-1; no reliable D call. There are 15 residues in the CDR3. Trimming cost V 0 bases and J 4 bases, with 10 bases left between them. Germline V gene sequence: CDR1 SGHTA, CDR2 FQGTGA. In DNA form, the CDR3 reads TGTGCCAGCAGCTTAACTGTGGACGGATACAATGAGCAGTTCTTC. Translation: CASSLTVDGYNEQFF.

The genes are TRBV2 and TRBJ2-7; D possibly corresponds to TRBD2 (6 bases). V was clipped by 4 bases and J by 3 bases, with 13 bases between them. CDR1 is SNHLY, CDR2 FYNNEI, per germline. This CDR3 region has 14 residues. The CDR3 spells CASSAGAGRYEQYF. DNA of the CDR3: TGTGCCAGCAGTGCGGGAGCCGGGCGCTACGAGCAGTACTTC.

This sequence joins TRBV28 and TRBJ2-7; tentative D call: TRBD1 (6 bases). The CDR3 loop spans 14 amino acids. CDR1 is MDHEN and CDR2 is SYDVKM in the germline V gene. V gave up 4 bases and J gave up 4 bases, with 14 bases separating them. The CDR3 nucleotides read TGTGCCAGCAGTTCGGACAGAAATAATTACGAGCAGTACTTC. Its translation is CASSSDRNNYEQYF.

V usage is TRBV11-2 and J usage is TRBJ2-1, with 7 nucleotides matching TRBD2. The CDR3 is 16 residues long. V gave up 0 bases and J gave up 5 bases; unmatched junction bases: 7. Germline V gene lookup returns CDR1 SGHAT and CDR2 FQNNGV. The CDR3 nucleotides are TGTGCCAGCAGCTTAGATGTGCGGGAGTACCACAATGAGCAGTTCTTC. Amino acid sequence: CASSLDVREYHNEQFF.

This clone has a handful of counts. The V gene is TRBV30, the J gene TRBJ2-5; D might be TRBD1 (6 bases). Per germline, CDR1 GTSNPN and CDR2 SVGIG (reference sequence). The V gene lost 3 bases and the J gene lost 1 base, with 9 bases spanning the gap. This CDR3 region has 13 residues. The CDR3 sequence: CAWRSRGQETQYF. In nucleotides, the CDR3 is TGTGCCTGGAGGTCCAGGGGCCAAGAGACCCAGTACTTC.

The V gene is TRBV28, the J gene TRBJ1-2; a possible D gene is TRBD1 (5 bases). The V end lost 11 bases, the J end lost 6 bases, and 16 bases lay between the germline ends. Per germline, CDR1 MDHEN and CDR2 SYDVKM. The CDR3 totals 12 residues. The CDR3 DNA reads as TGTGCCGGGGCCGGAGAGGTCGATGGCTACACCTTC. Translation gives CAGAGEVDGYTF.

This clone counts as medium-sized. The sample contains more than one DNA sequence encoding this CDR3. The gene calls are TRBV5-4 and TRBJ2-2, with 7 bases fitting TRBD1. CDR1 and CDR2 (germline): SGHNT, YYREEE (reference sequence). CDR3 length equals 14 residues. The J segment lost 4 bases and the V segment lost 0 bases, leaving 0 bases of the junction unmatched. This CDR3 reads CASSLDRGTGELFF. The CDR3 DNA reads TGTGCCAGCAGCTTGGACAGGGGCACCGGGGAGCTGTTTTTT.

The rearrangement joins TRBV6-1 to TRBJ2-7; TRBD2 might be the D (5 bases). The CDR3 contains 10 residues. Germline lookup yields CDR1 MNHNS and CDR2 SASEGT. V shed 6 bases and J shed 10 bases, with 10 bases lying between them. CDR3 residues: CASRKGDQYF. The DNA for the CDR3 is TGTGCCAGCAGGAAGGGAGACCAGTACTTC.

V usage is TRBV18 and J usage is TRBJ2-5; D remains ambiguous. V lost 2 bases, J lost 3 bases, and 19 bases lay in between. CDR1 KGHSH and CDR2 LQKENI come from the germline V gene. This CDR3 is built from 17 residues. CDR3 residues: CASSPVAPTQSEETQYF. CDR3 sequence (DNA): TGTGCCAGCTCACCAGTTGCCCCGACCCAGAGCGAAGAGACCCAGTACTTC.

The CDR3 nucleotides read TGTGCCAGCAGCTTAGTCACTAACACTGAAGCTTTCTTT. Residues: CASSLVTNTEAFF. The chain recombines TRBV11-2 with TRBJ1-1; the D is unclear. Germline assignment: CDR1 SGHAT and CDR2 FQNNGV. The V end was cut by 1 base, the J end by 2 bases, with 5 bases between. This CDR3 is built from 13 residues.

The chain couples TRBV5-1 to TRBJ2-5, with 8 bases that match TRBD2. The ends lost 4 bases at V and 4 bases at J; junction bases unmatched: 9. Per germline, CDR1 SGHRS and CDR2 YFSETQ. This CDR3 is built from 15 residues. The CDR3 bases are TGCGCCAGCAGCATTAGCGGGAATGGTGGAGAGACCCAGTACTTC. It yields the protein CASSISGNGGETQYF.

This sequence joins TRBV19 and TRBJ1-1; 7 bases align to TRBD1. Germline CDR1 is LNHDA and CDR2 is SQIVND (reference sequence). V shed 2 bases and J 6 bases; nucleotides not matched to a gene: 6. This CDR3 is built from 14 residues. The CDR3 loop reads CASSIRRDSSEAFF. The CDR3 DNA sequence: TGTGCCAGTAGTATAAGAAGGGACAGCTCTGAAGCTTTCTTT.

J is TRBJ2-2 and V is TRBV10-1; TRBD2 matches at 7 bases. Germline lookup yields CDR1 WNHNN and CDR2 SYGVQD (reference sequence). The V segment lost 5 bases and the J segment 0 bases; nucleotides outside the gene matches: 6. This CDR3 is built from 16 residues. The CDR3: CASSTGTTANTGELFF. The DNA of the CDR3 is TGCGCCAGCAGTACCGGGACTACAGCGAACACCGGGGAGCTGTTTTTT.

V is TRBV7-6 and J is TRBJ1-2; TRBD1 matches 7 bases. The V and J ends lost 1 base and 7 bases, in that order; junction bases with no gene match: 12. CDR1 is SGHVS and CDR2 is FNYEAQ in the germline V gene. This CDR3 is 16 amino acids long. CDR3 amino acids: CASSLGNGPPGGGYTF. The CDR3 DNA reads as TGTGCCAGCAGCTTAGGAAATGGACCTCCAGGGGGTGGCTACACCTTC.

The rearrangement joins TRBV9 to TRBJ2-1, with unresolved D. With 0 bases removed from V and 6 bases from J, the gap between germline ends came to 7 bases. In germline, CDR1 is SGDLS, CDR2 YYNGEE. CDR3 size: 13 residues. This CDR3 reads CASSVAGLNEQFF. As DNA, the CDR3 is TGTGCCAGCAGCGTAGCGGGCCTCAATGAGCAGTTCTTC.

The gene calls are TRBV4-1 and TRBJ1-2, with unresolved D. V was trimmed by 0 bases and J by 5 bases, leaving 7 bases between them. The germline gives CDR1 MGHRA, CDR2 YSYEKL. The CDR3 totals 13 residues. CDR3 in amino acids: CASSQDEIYGYTF. DNA of the CDR3: TGCGCCAGCAGCCAAGATGAGATTTATGGCTACACCTTC.

This chain uses TRBV27 with TRBJ2-7; TRBD2 aligns across 7 bases. CDR3 size: 13 residues. Unmatched junction bases numbered 12, after V lost 10 bases and J lost 6 bases. Germline V lookup: CDR1 MNHEY, CDR2 SMNVEV (reference sequence). The CDR3 DNA reads as TGTGCCACCGCAGCGGGGACGGGCTCCGAGCAGTACTTC. Translating gives CATAAGTGSEQYF.

The chain uses TRBV9 and TRBJ1-4; 11 nucleotides align to TRBD1. V was clipped by 3 bases and J by 3 bases; unmatched bases: 10. CDR1 is SGDLS, CDR2 YYNGEE, per germline. This CDR3 spans 18 amino acids. The CDR3, as DNA: TGTGCCAGCAGCGCAACGGGACAGGGGGTTATATCTAATGAAAAACTGTTTTTT. It encodes CASSATGQGVISNEKLFF.

This clone was counted a few times. This chain joins TRBV2 and TRBJ2-7; D could derive from TRBD1 or TRBD2 (5 bases each). CDR3 size: 14 residues. Trimming took 6 bases from V and 5 from J, leaving 17 bases between them. CDR1 is SNHLY, CDR2 FYNNEI, per germline. The CDR3 protein is CASRPDPGAHEQYF. CDR3 sequence (DNA): TGTGCCAGCAGGCCAGATCCCGGGGCCCACGAGCAGTACTTC.

This clone is medium-sized (0.01 to 0.1%). The chain uses TRBV7-2 and TRBJ2-6; D remains unclear. The CDR3 covers 15 residues. Trimming stripped 4 bases from V and 0 bases from J, with 7 bases between. Germline V CDR1 and CDR2: SGHTA, FQGNSA. The CDR3 coding sequence is TGTGCCAGCAGCTCTTCCATCTCTGGGGCCAACGTCCTGACTTTC. This translates into CASSSSISGANVLTF.